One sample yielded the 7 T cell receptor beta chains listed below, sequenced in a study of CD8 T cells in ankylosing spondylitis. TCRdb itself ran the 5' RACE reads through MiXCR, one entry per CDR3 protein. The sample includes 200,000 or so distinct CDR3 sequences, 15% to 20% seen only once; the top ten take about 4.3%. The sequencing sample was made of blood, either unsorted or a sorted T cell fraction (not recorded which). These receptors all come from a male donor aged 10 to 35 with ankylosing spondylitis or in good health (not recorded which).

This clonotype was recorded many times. The CDR3 protein is CSVSGGNAGELFF. The CDR3 DNA sequence: TGCAGCGTCTCGGGGGGGAATGCCGGGGAGCTGTTTTTT. The chain links TRBV29-1 to TRBJ2-2; 8 bases are a match to TRBD2. The J segment lost 6 bases and the V segment lost 6 bases, leaving 6 bases of the junction unmatched. CDR1 and CDR2 (germline): SQVTM, ANQGSEA. This CDR3 has 13 amino acids.

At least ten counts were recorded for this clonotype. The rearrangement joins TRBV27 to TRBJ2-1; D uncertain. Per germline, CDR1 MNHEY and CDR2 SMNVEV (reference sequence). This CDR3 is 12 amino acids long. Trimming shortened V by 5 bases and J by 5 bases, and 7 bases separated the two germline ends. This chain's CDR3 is CASSKLNNEQFF. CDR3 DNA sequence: TGTGCCAGCAGTAAGCTTAACAATGAGCAGTTCTTC.

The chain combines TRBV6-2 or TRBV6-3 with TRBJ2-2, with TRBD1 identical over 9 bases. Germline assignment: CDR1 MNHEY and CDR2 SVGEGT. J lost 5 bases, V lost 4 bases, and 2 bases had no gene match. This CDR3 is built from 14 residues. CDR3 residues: CASSWTGATGELFF. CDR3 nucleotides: TGTGCCAGCAGTTGGACAGGGGCTACCGGGGAGCTGTTTTTT.

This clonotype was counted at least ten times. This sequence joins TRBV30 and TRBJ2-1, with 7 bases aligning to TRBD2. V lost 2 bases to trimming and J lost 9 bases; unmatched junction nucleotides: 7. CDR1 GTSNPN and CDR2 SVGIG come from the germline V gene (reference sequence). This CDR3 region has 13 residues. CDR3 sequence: CAWSRGRVGEQFF. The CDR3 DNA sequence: TGTGCCTGGAGTCGAGGGAGGGTCGGTGAGCAGTTCTTC.

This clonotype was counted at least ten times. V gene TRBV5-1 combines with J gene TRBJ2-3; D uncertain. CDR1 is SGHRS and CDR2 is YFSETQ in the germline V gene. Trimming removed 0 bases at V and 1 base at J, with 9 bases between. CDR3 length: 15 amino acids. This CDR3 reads CASSLETSRTDTQYF. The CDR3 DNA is TGCGCCAGCAGCTTGGAAACATCGCGCACAGATACGCAGTATTTT.

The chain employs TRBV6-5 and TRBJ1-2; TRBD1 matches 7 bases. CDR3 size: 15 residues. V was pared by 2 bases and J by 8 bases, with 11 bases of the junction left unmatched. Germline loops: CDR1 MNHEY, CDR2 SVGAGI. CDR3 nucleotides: TGTGCCAGCAGTTACCAATCGACAGGGAACAACGGCTACACCTTC. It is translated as CASSYQSTGNNGYTF.

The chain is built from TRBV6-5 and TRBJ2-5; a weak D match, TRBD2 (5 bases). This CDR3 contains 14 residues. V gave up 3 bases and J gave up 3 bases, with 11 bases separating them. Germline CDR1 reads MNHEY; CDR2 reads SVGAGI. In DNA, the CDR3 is TGTGCCAGCAGTTATTCAGGAGGAAAAGAGACCCAGTACTTC. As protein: CASSYSGGKETQYF.